Detailed here is one T cell receptor beta chain. Antigen specificity is unknown. The CDR3 spans 15 residues. Trimming removed 2 bases from V and 7 bases from J; junction bases left unmatched: 6. The source of the sample is a study of T cells in Graves' hyperthyroidism and ophthalmopathy. Study outcomes and limitations: The authors' 13 V-J model separated ophthalmopathy from stable hyperthyroidism.

There were TCR beta CDR3 regions amplified from RNA transcripts. First-round RT-PCR of the TCR CDR3 relied on the HTBI primer set. TCRdb itself ran the multiplex PCR reads through MiXCR, one entry per CDR3 protein. The table has hundreds of thousands of distinct CDR3 sequences, 35% to 45% seen once. The sample was blood. This rearrangement joins TRBV12-3 or TRBV12-4 to TRBJ1-4; the match to TRBD1 covers 8 bases. The sequence was collected from a man aged 18-30 years with Graves' hyperthyroidism. CDR3 nucleotide sequence: TGTGCCAGCAGTTTATGGCAGGGGGCTGTTGAAAAACTGTTTTTT. Translated, it gives CASSLWQGAVEKLFF.